A single sample gave rise to the 17 T cell receptor beta chains below, sequenced in a study of cytomegalovirus exposure and HLA in healthy donors. Both 60 Vbeta primers and 13 Jbeta primers went into the PCR. Assay: immunoSEQ multiplex PCR; the TCRdb copy retains only in-frame clones and omits some. The table lists about 150,000 clones, just under 80% of them singletons. Sequencing was performed on PBMCs. Source of these receptors: a woman aged 50 to 60 in good health and CMV-seropositive.

This clone was observed a handful of times. The chain joins TRBV15 to TRBJ1-5; 7 nucleotides match TRBD1. CDR3 length: 15 residues. Germline trimming cut 0 bases from V and 6 bases from J; bases unmatched to any gene: 5. CDR1 LNHNV and CDR2 YYDKDF come from the germline V gene (reference sequence). CDR3 protein: CATSRDLHRGQPQHF. In DNA form, the CDR3 reads TGTGCCACCAGCAGAGATCTTCACAGGGGTCAGCCCCAGCATTTT.

This sequence joins TRBV9 and TRBJ2-4; 9 nucleotides line up with TRBD2. Germline CDR1 SGDLS, CDR2 YYNGEE. CDR3 length: 17 amino acids. J was trimmed by 3 bases and V by 4 bases; bases with no gene match: 11. The CDR3 loop is CASSPLSGGGGKNIQYF. In DNA, the CDR3 is TGTGCCAGCAGCCCTCTTAGCGGGGGAGGGGGCAAAAACATTCAGTACTTC.

The chain joins TRBV15 to TRBJ1-2; D gene uncertain. This CDR3 region has 12 residues. Germline V lookup: CDR1 LNHNV, CDR2 YYDKDF (reference sequence). V was trimmed by 0 bases and J by 8 bases, leaving 7 bases between them. CDR3 bases: TGTGCCACCAGCAGAGATTTTCGGGGCTACACCTTC. This encodes CATSRDFRGYTF.

The gene calls are TRBV5-1 and TRBJ2-7; 14 bases line up with TRBD2. V was pared by 2 bases and J by 6 bases, with 13 bases of the junction left unmatched. The CDR3 runs to 18 residues. CDR1 and CDR2 from the germline V gene are SGHRS and YFSETQ. The CDR3 nucleotides read TGCGCCAGCAGCTTTTTCGGACTAGCGGGGGGATCTAATGGCGAGCAGTACTTC. Its protein product is CASSFFGLAGGSNGEQYF.

Of note for this clone: Given the absence of the conserved phenylalanine or tryptophan at the CDR3 end, a read error is likely. This sequence joins TRBV15 and TRBJ1-1, with a possible D match to TRBD1 (5 bases). Germline CDR1 is LNHNV and CDR2 is YYDKDF (reference sequence). CDR3 size: 17 residues. Trimming took 0 bases from V and 0 from J, leaving 14 bases between them. CDR3 nucleotide sequence: TGTGCCACCAGCAGAGATGGGAGGGGAGCAATGAACACTGAAGCTTTCGTT. This encodes CATSRDGRGAMNTEAFV.

This clone was recorded a few times. V is TRBV10-2 and J is TRBJ1-5; no clear D gene. CDR3 length: 14 residues. V gave up 3 bases and J gave up 5 bases, with 11 bases separating them. CDR1 and CDR2 from the germline V gene are WSHSY and SAAADI. The CDR3 sequence: CASSEFGLDQPQHF. For the CDR3, the DNA is TGCGCCAGCAGTGAATTCGGGTTGGATCAGCCCCAGCATTTT.

The chain employs TRBV6-5 and TRBJ1-2; possible D gene TRBD1, 6 bases. The CDR3 extends over 12 amino acids. V was cut by 6 bases and J by 8 bases, with 13 bases left in between. Per the germline V gene, CDR1 is MNHEY and CDR2 is SVGAGI. CDR3: CASRTGLKGYTF. CDR3 DNA: TGTGCCAGCAGAACAGGGTTAAAGGGCTACACCTTC.

The J gene is TRBJ1-1, the V gene TRBV5-1; TRBD1 is a possible D gene (5 bases). The CDR3 runs 13 residues. Per the germline V gene, CDR1 is SGHRS and CDR2 is YFSETQ. Trimming left V 8 bases short and J 1 base short, with 12 bases between. The CDR3, as DNA: TGCGCCAGTACGGGGGGAGGGAACACTGAAGCTTTCTTT. The encoded protein is CASTGGGNTEAFF.

The genes are TRBV7-8 and TRBJ2-1; 9 bases are shared with TRBD2. The CDR3 has 13 amino acids. CDR1 and CDR2 (germline): SGHVS, FQNEAQ. The junction had 5 bases not matched to a gene; V was cut back by 6 bases and J by 8 bases. The CDR3 bases are TGTGCCAGCAGTCGGGGACTAGCAGATGAGCAGTTCTTC. Amino acid sequence: CASSRGLADEQFF.

In nucleotides, the CDR3 is TGTGCCAGCAGCGTAGCTAGTACAACCACCGGGGAGCTGTTTTTT. Amino acids: CASSVASTTTGELFF. The rearrangement uses TRBV9 and TRBJ2-2, with D uncertain. The germline V and J ends were trimmed by 0 bases and 4 bases, with 10 bases remaining between them. Germline V CDR1 and CDR2: SGDLS, YYNGEE. The CDR3 is 15 residues long.

The V and J genes are TRBV29-1 and TRBJ1-1, with D tentatively TRBD1 (6 bases). Germline lookup yields CDR1 SQVTM and CDR2 ANQGSEA. The CDR3 extends over 13 amino acids. Trimming cost V 7 bases and J 0 bases, with 12 bases left between them. This CDR3 reads CSASGVMNTEAFF. Here the CDR3 DNA reads TGCAGCGCCTCAGGGGTTATGAACACTGAAGCTTTCTTT. The entire variable domain, with the rest obtained from reference TRBV29-1 and TRBJ1-1, is as follows: SAVISQKPSRDICQRGTSLTIQCQVDSQVTMMFWYRQQPGQSLTLIATANQGSEATYESGFVIDKFPISRPNLTFSTLTVSNMSPEDSSIYLCSASGVMNTEAFFGQGTRLTVV.

The genes are TRBV29-1 and TRBJ2-1; D may be TRBD1 (6 bases). Trimming cost V 4 bases and J 5 bases, with 15 bases left between them. The germline CDR1 and CDR2 sequences are SQVTM and ANQGSEA. The CDR3 loop spans 14 amino acids. This CDR3 reads CSVARDMYDNEQFF. As DNA, the CDR3 is TGCAGCGTTGCTAGGGACATGTATGACAATGAGCAGTTCTTC.

Of note for this clone: One end of the junction varies from germline; a read error may be responsible. The V gene is TRBV7-7, the J gene TRBJ2-5; 12 nucleotides agree with TRBD2. In germline, CDR1 is SSHAT, CDR2 FNYEAQ (reference sequence). The CDR3 contains 17 residues. The CDR3 here is CASSLGASGGAGETQYF. Written as DNA, the CDR3 is TGTGCTAGCAGCTTAGGAGCTAGCGGGGGGGCCGGAGAGACCCAGTACTTC.

The V gene is TRBV2, the J gene TRBJ1-6; a possible D gene is TRBD1 (6 bases). Germline V CDR1 and CDR2: SNHLY, FYNNEI. CDR3 length equals 13 residues. V was clipped by 4 bases and J by 10 bases, with 11 bases between them. The CDR3 here is CASSGNRDSPLHF. The CDR3 DNA follows: TGTGCCAGCAGTGGAAACAGGGACTCACCCCTCCACTTT.

This clone was seen once. The gene calls are TRBV27 and TRBJ2-6; the match to TRBD1 covers 9 bases. With V trimmed by 5 bases and J by 1 base, 9 bases remained unmatched. The CDR3 covers 18 residues. The V gene's germline CDR1 is MNHEY and CDR2 SMNVEV (reference sequence). Here the CDR3 reads CASSGIGQGLSGANVLTF. The CDR3 DNA is TGTGCCAGCAGTGGTATAGGACAGGGGCTTTCTGGGGCCAACGTCCTGACTTTC.

This clone was counted a single time. The V call is TRBV5-1, the J call TRBJ2-2, with D perhaps TRBD2 (7 bases). V lost 4 bases, J lost 7 bases, and 17 bases lay in between. Germline assignment: CDR1 SGHRS and CDR2 YFSETQ. CDR3 length: 15 amino acids. Written as DNA, the CDR3 is TGCGCCAGCAGCGGTATGGCGGGGGCGGACGGGGAGCTGTTTTTT. Translated, it gives CASSGMAGADGELFF.

This sequence joins TRBV29-1 and TRBJ1-1; D remains unclear. V lost 1 base and J 8 bases, leaving 14 bases between the germline ends. CDR1 and CDR2 from the germline V gene are SQVTM and ANQGSEA. The CDR3 has 13 residues. The CDR3 nucleotides read TGCAGCGTTGAAGCCACTACTTCGAGAGAAGCTTTCTTT. Residues: CSVEATTSREAFF.